This section outlines one T cell receptor (beta chain) sequence together with its context. The sample belongs to a study of blood T cell repertoires in COVID-19. At the level of the study: COVID-19 samples from acute and convalescent phases originated in the United States, Italy and Spain.

As handled by the study authors: Cell counts per sample came from amplifying reference gene primers. The assay was immunoSEQ multiplex PCR, and TCRdb's table has in-frame clones only and misses some. Clone size and V and J calls were adopted from that table, with D and trimming inferred from the DNA. In the table there are fewer than 500,000 clones, just over 85% of which are singletons. The sequenced material came from peripheral blood. The clonotype comes from a woman aged 25 to 45 with active or convalescent COVID-19.

The CDR3 is CASSQDLTDILAWTQYF. CDR3 sequence (DNA): TGCGCCAGCAGCCAAGATCTCACCGACATCCTTGCTTGGACCCAGTACTTC. The chain has TRBV4-1 and TRBJ2-5; D unresolved. The CDR3 spans 17 residues. Trimming pared 0 bases from V and 7 bases from J, leaving 21 bases between. Germline CDR1 is MGHRA and CDR2 is YSYEKL.